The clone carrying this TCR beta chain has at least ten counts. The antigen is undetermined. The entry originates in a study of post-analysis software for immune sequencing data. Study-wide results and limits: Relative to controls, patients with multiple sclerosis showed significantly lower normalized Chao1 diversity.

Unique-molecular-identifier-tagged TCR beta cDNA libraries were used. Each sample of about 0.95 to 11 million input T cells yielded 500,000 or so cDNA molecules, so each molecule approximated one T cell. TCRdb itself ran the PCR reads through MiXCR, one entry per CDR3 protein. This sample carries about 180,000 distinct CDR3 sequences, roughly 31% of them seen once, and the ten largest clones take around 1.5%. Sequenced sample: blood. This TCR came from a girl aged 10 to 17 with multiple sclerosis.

CDR3 loop: CASSQPGQGGGEQFF. Written as DNA, the CDR3 is TGTGCCAGCAGCCAACCCGGACAGGGAGGTGGCGAGCAGTTCTTC. The chain employs TRBV11-2 and TRBJ2-1, with 8 bases that match TRBD1. Germline lookup yields CDR1 SGHAT and CDR2 FQNNGV. CDR3 length: 15 amino acids. The junction had 13 bases not matched to a gene; V was cut back by 5 bases and J by 10 bases.